This entry concerns a single T cell receptor (beta chain). Its binding antigen is unknown. No clone much larger than this one lies a single base away; base qualities are absent. A single peripheral blood draw of approximately 120 mL on average was collected from each donor into heparinised tubes. Naive, central memory, regulatory and stem cell-like memory CD4+ T cells were sorted on a BD FACSAria II using a panel including CD45RO, CCR7, CD25, CD127, CD95 and CD27. All sorted populations exceeded 95% purity. PBMCs were separated immediately by Lymphoprep density gradient centrifugation and were stained directly, without being cultured. To minimize batch effects, samples were stained and sorted in pairs, one healthy donor with one patient per experiment. This sample is drawn from a study of beta chain features in type 1 diabetes (dated by TCRdb to between 2018 and 2020). Notes on the research overall: Mean age, gender distribution, total cell number and subset yield did not differ between patients and healthy donors. Naive and central memory subsets were obtained from all 30 or so donors, but regulatory and stem cell-like memory subsets were isolated from only 8 patients and roughly 8 healthy donors. Across all samples, approximately 100 million sorted cells were examined, and cell number per subset correlated strongly with RNA yield. In the study, recently diagnosed type 1 diabetes patients and matched healthy donors were compared on the TCRB repertoires of their sorted circulating CD4+ T cell subsets.

The High Capacity cDNA Reverse Transcription Kit was used to reverse transcribe all of the isolated RNA, meaning that expressed TCRB transcripts were what got sequenced. Deep immunoSEQ sequencing was performed on naive, central memory and regulatory T cell samples, with an average of around 3.4 million total reads per sample. Sorted cells were lysed in RLT buffer and RNA was extracted with DNase-treated RNeasy Micro or Mini kits, depending on cell number. To prevent cross-contamination, each cell subset was processed individually, whereas patient and healthy donor samples were processed jointly. The immunoSEQ multiplex PCR was used to amplify TCRB sequences from cDNA, generating 87-bp fragments that spanned the CDR3 region. Sequencing of the amplicons was done on the Illumina HiSeq platform. As for the authors' bioinformatics: PCR bias was corrected computationally using synthetic template baselines, and reads within Hamming distance 2 were collapsed, with unmergeable singletons discarded. Reads were aligned against IMGT so that V, D and J genes, CDR3 length and insertions or deletions at six rearrangement sites could be assigned. Clonotype counts were normalized to sorted cell number within each subset before computing true diversity and Gini coefficients with the tcR R package. The overlap coefficient, calculated on TCRB nucleotide sequences, was used to quantify repertoire sharing. Out-of-frame TCRB sequences from naive cells were analyzed as a proxy for the pre-selection repertoire. The immuneACCESS repertoire file appears here via TCRdb, limited to in-frame rearrangements. These files lack a portion of the clones; in checked studies, under half of the deficit traces to unresolved V genes, and the cause of the others is not known. The V and J calls and clone size were taken over from that table, and D and trimming were inferred from the DNA. The sample data list 250,000 or so clones, and more than 11% of these were observed just once. The ten largest account for just under 0.02% of the sample.

Overall results and qualifications from the work: Because small numbers of individuals were included in the HLA sub-analyses, any influence of HLA type on TCRB rearrangement was left unresolved. Naive, central memory and regulatory TCRB repertoires appeared to be more alike among patients than among healthy donors. Fewer insertions and more nucleotide deletions at VDJ recombination sites were observed in patients with type 1 diabetes, implying thymic rearrangement abnormalities. Sequencing cDNA rather than genomic DNA could over-represent highly expressing activated cells, although activation and CD3 levels did not differ between groups. A moderate but significant shortening of TCRB CDR3 length was observed in type 1 diabetes patients in all four CD4+ subsets. Shorter templates might be favored by PCR, yet because patient and control samples were amplified and corrected together, any such skew would affect both groups equally.

V is cut back by 0 bases and J by 2 bases, with 5 bases in the junction unmatched. The CDR3 runs 15 amino acids, cysteine and phenylalanine included. CDR3 DNA is the only sequence kept; it has 45 bases, read in frame from the first base. The CDR1 and CDR2 encoded by the germline V gene (reference sequence) are GTSNPN and SVGIG. The TCR originated in a man aged 30 to 45 with type 1 diabetes. Sequencing used naive CD4+ T cells from blood. According to the study, the label for this sample's cell subset or site signals: true naive CD4+ T cells. The sequence is built from TRBV30 and TRBJ1-2; TRBD1 matches 8 bases in the middle. The CDR3 in this case is CAWSVQGGRNYGYTF. The DNA reads as follows: TGTGCCTGGAGTGTACAGGGGGGGAGAAACTATGGCTACACCTTC.